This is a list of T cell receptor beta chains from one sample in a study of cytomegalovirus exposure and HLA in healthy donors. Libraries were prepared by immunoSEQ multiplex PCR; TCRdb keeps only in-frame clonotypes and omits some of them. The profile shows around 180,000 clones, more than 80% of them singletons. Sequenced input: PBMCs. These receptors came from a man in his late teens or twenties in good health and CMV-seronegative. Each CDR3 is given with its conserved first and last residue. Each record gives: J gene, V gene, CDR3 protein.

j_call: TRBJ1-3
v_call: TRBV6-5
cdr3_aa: CASRSLTRGTIYF

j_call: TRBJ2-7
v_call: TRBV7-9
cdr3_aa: CASSAASGSFYEQYF

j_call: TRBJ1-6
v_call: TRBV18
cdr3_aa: CASSPGSDRVNSPLHF

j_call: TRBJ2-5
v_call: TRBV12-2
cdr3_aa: CASRSRGTSGAETQYF

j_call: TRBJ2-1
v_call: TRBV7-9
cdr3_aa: CSSSLGFGEQFF

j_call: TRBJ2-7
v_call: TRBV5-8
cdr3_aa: CASSWGLGSAVTYEQYF

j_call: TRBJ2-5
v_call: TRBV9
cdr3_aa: CASSVFGGQGQETQYF

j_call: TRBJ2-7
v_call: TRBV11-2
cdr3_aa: CASSLEAATSYEQYF

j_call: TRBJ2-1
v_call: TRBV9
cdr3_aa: CASSVAGQSYNEQFF

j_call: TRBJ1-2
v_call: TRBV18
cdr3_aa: CASSFLEGPEDGYTF

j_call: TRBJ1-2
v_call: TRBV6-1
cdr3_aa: CASRPGARRGGYTF

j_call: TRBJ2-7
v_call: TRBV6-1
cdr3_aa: CASSDTPGQFSYEQYF

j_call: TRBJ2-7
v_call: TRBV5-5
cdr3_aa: CASSLGQVREQYF

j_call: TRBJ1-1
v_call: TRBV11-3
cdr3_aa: CASSSDSLGEAFF

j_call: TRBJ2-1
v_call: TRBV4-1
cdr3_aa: CASSQAGSEQFF

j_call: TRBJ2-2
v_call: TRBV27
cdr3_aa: CASRVSVNTGELFF

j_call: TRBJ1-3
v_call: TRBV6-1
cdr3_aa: CASKGGGFGNTIYF

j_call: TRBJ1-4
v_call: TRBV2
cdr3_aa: CASRDRANEKLFF

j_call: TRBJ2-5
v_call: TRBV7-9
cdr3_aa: CASSLWGGSQETQYF

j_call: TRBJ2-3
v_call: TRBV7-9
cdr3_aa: CASSWTSGRGLDTQYF

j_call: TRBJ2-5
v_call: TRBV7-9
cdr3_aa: CASTPPDRPGETQYF

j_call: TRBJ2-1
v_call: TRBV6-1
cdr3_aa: CASYGRPRWNEQFF

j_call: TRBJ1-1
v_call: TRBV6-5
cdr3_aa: CASSLMGRFSTEAFF

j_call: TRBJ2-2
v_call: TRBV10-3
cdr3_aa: CAISGTGDEELFF

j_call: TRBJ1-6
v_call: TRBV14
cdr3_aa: CASSLTGGTDSPLHF

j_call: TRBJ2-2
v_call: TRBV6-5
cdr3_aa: CASSYRHFSNTGELFF

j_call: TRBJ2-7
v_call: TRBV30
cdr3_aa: CAWSATQGKTYEQYF

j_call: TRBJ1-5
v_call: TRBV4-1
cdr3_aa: CASSQVPGGNQPQHF

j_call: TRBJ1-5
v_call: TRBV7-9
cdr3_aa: CASSRSGTGGNQPQHF

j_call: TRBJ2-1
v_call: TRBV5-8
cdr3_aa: CASSLVVAYNEQFF

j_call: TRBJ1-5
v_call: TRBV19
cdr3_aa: CASSAAGGLNQPQHF

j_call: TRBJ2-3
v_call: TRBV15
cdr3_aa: CATSSPAGTPNTDTQYF

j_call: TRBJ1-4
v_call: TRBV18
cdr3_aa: CASSLGTGGNEKLFF

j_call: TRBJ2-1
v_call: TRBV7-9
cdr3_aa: CASSSSGLAGTNPYNEQFF

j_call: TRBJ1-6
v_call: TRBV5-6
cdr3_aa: CASSLGQAFNSPLHF

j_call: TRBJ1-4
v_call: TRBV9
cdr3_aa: CASSVRGSGEKLFF

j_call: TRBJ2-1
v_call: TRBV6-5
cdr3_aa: CASSYAESSNEQFF

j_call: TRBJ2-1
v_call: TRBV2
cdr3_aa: CASSERTSVQFF

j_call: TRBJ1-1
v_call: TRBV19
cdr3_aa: CASSIGGTGMTEAFF

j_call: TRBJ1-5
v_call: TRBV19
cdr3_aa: CASRTGGQPQHF

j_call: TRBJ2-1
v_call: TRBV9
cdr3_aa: CASSAGPGQPNEQFF

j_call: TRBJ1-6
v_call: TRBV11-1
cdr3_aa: CASSFRDRGSPLHF